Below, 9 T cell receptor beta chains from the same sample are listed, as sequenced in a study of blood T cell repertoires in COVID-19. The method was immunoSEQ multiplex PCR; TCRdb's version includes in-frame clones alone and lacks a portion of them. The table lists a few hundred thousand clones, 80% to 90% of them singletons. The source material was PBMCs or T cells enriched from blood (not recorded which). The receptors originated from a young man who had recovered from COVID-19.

The CDR3 sequence: CASSLAGQGGGYTF. As DNA, the CDR3 is TGTGCCAGCAGCTTGGCCGGGCAGGGCGGTGGCTACACCTTC. This chain joins TRBV5-6 and TRBJ1-2, with D maybe TRBD1 (5 bases). V gave up 0 bases and J gave up 7 bases, with 13 bases separating them. Germline V gene sequence: CDR1 SGHDT, CDR2 YYEEEE. This CDR3 spans 14 amino acids. The full variable domain, with the rest looked up from reference TRBV5-6 and TRBJ1-2, is DAGVTQSPTHLIKTRGQQVTLRCSPKSGHDTVSWYQQALGQGPQFIFQYYEEEERQRGNFPDRFSGHQFPNYSSELNVNALLLGDSALYLCASSLAGQGGGYTFGSGTRLTVV.

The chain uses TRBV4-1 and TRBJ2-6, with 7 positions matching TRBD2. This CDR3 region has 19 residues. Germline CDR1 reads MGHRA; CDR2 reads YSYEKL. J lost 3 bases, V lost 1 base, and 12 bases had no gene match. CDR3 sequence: CASSQGGAGPGLGANVLTF. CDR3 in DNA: TGCGCCAGCAGCCAAGGGGGAGCGGGACCCGGCCTTGGGGCCAACGTCCTGACTTTC.

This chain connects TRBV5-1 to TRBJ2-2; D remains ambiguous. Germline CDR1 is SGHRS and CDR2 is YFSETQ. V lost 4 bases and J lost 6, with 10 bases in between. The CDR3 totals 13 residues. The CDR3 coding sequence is TGCGCCAGCAGCACTTTTGTCCCCGGGGAGCTGTTTTTT. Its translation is CASSTFVPGELFF.

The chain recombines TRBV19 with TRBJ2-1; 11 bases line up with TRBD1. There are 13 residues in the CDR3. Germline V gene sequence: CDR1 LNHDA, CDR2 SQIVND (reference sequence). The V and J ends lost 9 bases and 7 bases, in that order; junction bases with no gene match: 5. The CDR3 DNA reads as TGTGCCAGCTGGGACAGGGGGATGAATGAGCAGTTCTTC. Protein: CASWDRGMNEQFF.

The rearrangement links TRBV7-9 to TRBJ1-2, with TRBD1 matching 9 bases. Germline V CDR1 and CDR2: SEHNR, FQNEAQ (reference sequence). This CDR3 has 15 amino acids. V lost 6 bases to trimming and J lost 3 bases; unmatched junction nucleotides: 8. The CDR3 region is CASRLWTGDDYGYTF. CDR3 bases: TGTGCCAGCAGGCTGTGGACAGGGGATGACTATGGCTACACCTTC.

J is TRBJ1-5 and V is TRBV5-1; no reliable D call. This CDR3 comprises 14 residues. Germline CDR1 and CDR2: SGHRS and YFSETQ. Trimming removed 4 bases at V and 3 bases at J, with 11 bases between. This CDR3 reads CASSPESLNQPQHF. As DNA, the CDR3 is TGCGCCAGCAGCCCCGAAAGCCTCAATCAGCCCCAGCATTTT.

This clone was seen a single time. CDR3 in amino acids: CASSPIQGSGNTIYF. For the CDR3, the DNA is TGTGCCAGCTCACCGATACAGGGATCCGGAAACACCATATATTTT. The rearrangement joins TRBV18 to TRBJ1-3, with D perhaps TRBD1 (6 bases). Germline-derived CDR1 and CDR2 are KGHSH and LQKENI. Deletions cut 3 bases from V and 4 bases from J, with 13 bases between. The CDR3 sequence is 15 residues long.

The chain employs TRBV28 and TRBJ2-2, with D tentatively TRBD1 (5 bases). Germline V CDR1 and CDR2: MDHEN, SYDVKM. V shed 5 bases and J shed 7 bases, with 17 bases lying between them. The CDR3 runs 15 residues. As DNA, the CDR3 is TGTGCCAGCAGTGGCCCAGGGCAAGGTCACGGGGAGCTGTTTTTT. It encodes CASSGPGQGHGELFF.

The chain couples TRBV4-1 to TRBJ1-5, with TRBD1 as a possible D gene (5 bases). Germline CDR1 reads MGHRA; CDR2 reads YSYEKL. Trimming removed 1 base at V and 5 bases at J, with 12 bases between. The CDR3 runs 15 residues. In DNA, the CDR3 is TGCGCCAGCAGCCAAGTTTTCGCGGGGGATCAGCCCCAGCATTTT. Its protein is CASSQVFAGDQPQHF.